These T cell receptor beta chains were read from a single sample in a study of T cell responses to AZD1222 COVID-19 vaccine. Sequenced by immunoSEQ multiplex PCR; TCRdb stores in-frame clones only, minus some. Found here are some 50,000 clones, roughly three quarters of them singletons; the top ten hold approximately 20%. Material: peripheral blood, obtained on day 0 of MenACWY control vaccination. These receptor sequences come from an adult in good health. Each CDR3 is given without its conserved first and last residue. The order of the fields is CDR3 protein, V gene.

ASSMPGNYGYT TRBV5-1
ASSSTGKINIQY TRBV6-7
ASSLGPMGTGELF TRBV5-6
ASSLGLGWRGD TRBV12-3/TRBV12-4
SASWGGTQY TRBV20-1
ASSLAHLSGADGYT TRBV11-2
SSKGTDTQY TRBV29-1
ASSYSGHTNTEAF TRBV6-5
ASSFSLQNDEKLF TRBV5-8
ASSVQGDFYGYT TRBV9
AGAPQGGKSETQY TRBV2
ASSVDSGPNTEAF TRBV9
ASSSWGGGRNEQF TRBV7-2
ASSEDTLNTEAF TRBV10-2
ASSLASGSSYEQY TRBV7-7
ASSLAIAGGTDTQY TRBV7-2
ASSLGQAYGYT TRBV18
ASSQAGPHTGELF TRBV3-1/TRBV3-2
ASSQTNYGYT TRBV3-1/TRBV3-2
AWSVGLARDTQY TRBV30
ASSLGTGTDTQY TRBV7-7
ASSPPGGVNTGELF TRBV4-2
ASSREAEGEQF TRBV5-4
ASSWTGIAGELF TRBV7-9
ASRGNQETQY TRBV7-8
ASSRTTGARAKNIQY TRBV3-1/TRBV3-2
SVGQGIANEKLF TRBV29-1
ASNTNGGNSPLH TRBV5-1
ASSLVGDEISAGYT TRBV13
ASSPRTGQKETQY TRBV18
AAVRAGSASGANVLT TRBV5-4
ASSPGQGHEKLF TRBV5-1
AWRGELGHHNEKLF TRBV30
ASSSPRGANYGYT TRBV7-9
SASLRVNEQF TRBV20-1
ASSIRDTGARGYT TRBV19
ATSSSWAANTEAF TRBV15
ASSKHPGRSGNTIY TRBV21-1
SAGDQGSGYT TRBV29-1
ASSSSTGDGETQY TRBV5-1
ASTGPGSPLH TRBV25-1
ASSHGQGNTEAF TRBV18